Listed below are T cell receptor beta chains from one sample, sequenced in a study of T cell responses to AZD1222 COVID-19 vaccine. Assay used: immunoSEQ multiplex PCR; TCRdb lists only in-frame clones, some missing. This repertoire shows over 50,000 clones, 80% to 90% found once; its top ten account for roughly 15%. Sample: peripheral blood, taken on day 0 of AZD1222 vaccination. These TCRs come from an adult in good health. CDR3s include the opening cysteine and the closing phenylalanine or tryptophan. The D gene is left open where the match is weak. A row's size may be missing; if present it is once, few, many or a size class.

size	D	V	J	DNA	CDR3
NA	NA	TRBV6-5	TRBJ2-7	TGTGCCAGCAGAGTAGACAGGTCCCGCTCCTACGAGCAGTACTTC	CASRVDRSRSYEQYF
NA	TRBD2	TRBV18	TRBJ2-1	TGTGCCAGCTCACAATGGACCGGGTCGGGGACTAGCGGGCTTAATGAGCAGTTCTTC	CASSQWTGSGTSGLNEQFF
NA	NA	TRBV5-1	TRBJ1-2	TGCGCCAGCAGATCAATCCAGGGTAACTATGGCTACACCTTC	CASRSIQGNYGYTF
NA	NA	TRBV29-1	TRBJ2-1	TGCAGCGTGGGGGCTCCGTACAATGAGCAGTTCTTC	CSVGAPYNEQFF
NA	NA	TRBV5-6	TRBJ1-1	TGTGCCAGCAGCTTTCGTGGGTCCATGAACACTGAAGCTTTCTTT	CASSFRGSMNTEAFF
few	TRBD1	TRBV3-1/TRBV3-2	TRBJ1-1	TGTGCCAGCAGCCAAGTTTGGACAGGGTCACGGCCTGAAGCTTTCTTT	CASSQVWTGSRPEAFF
NA	TRBD1	TRBV6-6	TRBJ2-1	TGTGCCAGCATGGGACAGGGAACCTACAATGAGCAGTTCTTC	CASMGQGTYNEQFF
NA	NA	TRBV29-1	TRBJ1-6	TGCAGCGTTGAATATCTCGAGAGCTCCTATAATTCACCCCTCCACTTT	CSVEYLESSYNSPLHF
NA	TRBD1	TRBV6-5	TRBJ1-2	TGTGCCGGTTCGGACAGGGTGAATGGCTACACCTTC	CAGSDRVNGYTF
once	NA	TRBV12-3/TRBV12-4	TRBJ1-3	TGTGCCAGCTCCCCCTTAGGAAGCACCATATATTTT	CASSPLGSTIYF
NA	NA	TRBV19	TRBJ1-1	TGTGCCAGTAGTGGAGGACCTAATCGTCGGGGGTTGAACACTGAAGCTTTCTTT	CASSGGPNRRGLNTEAFF
few	NA	TRBV27	TRBJ2-1	TGTGCCAGCAGACTGGACCACTACAATGAGCAGTTCTTC	CASRLDHYNEQFF
NA	NA	TRBV11-3	TRBJ2-3	TGTGCCAGCAGCTTAGATGGCGGGGCCAGCACAGATACGCAGTATTTT	CASSLDGGASTDTQYF
NA	NA	TRBV3-1/TRBV3-2	TRBJ2-5	TGTGCCAGCAAGGAAGTGGAGACCCAGTACTTC	CASKEVETQYF
NA	NA	TRBV19	TRBJ2-2	TGTGCCAGTAGGCCCTGGGGGGCGAACACCGGGGAGCTGTTTTTT	CASRPWGANTGELFF
NA	NA	TRBV20-1	TRBJ2-7	TGCAGTGCTAGTTTGTCAGCGGGCGAGCAGTACTTC	CSASLSAGEQYF
NA	TRBD2	TRBV4-2	TRBJ2-4	TGTGCCAGCAGCCTACATTCTAGCGGGGAAAACATTCAGTACTTC	CASSLHSSGENIQYF
NA	TRBD2	TRBV5-1	TRBJ2-3	TGCGCCAGCAGCTTGGCCTTAGCGGGATCCACAGATACGCAGTATTTT	CASSLALAGSTDTQYF
NA	NA	TRBV9	TRBJ1-5	TGTGCCAGCAGCGTAGGTCCAGGGTCCAATCAGCCCCAGCATTTT	CASSVGPGSNQPQHF
NA	TRBD1	TRBV19	TRBJ2-5	TGTGCCAGTAGTATAGAAACAGGGGGCAAAGAGACCCAGTACTTC	CASSIETGGKETQYF
NA	NA	TRBV5-1	TRBJ1-2	TGCGCCAGCAGCTTTTACAGGAACTATGGCTACACCTTC	CASSFYRNYGYTF
NA	TRBD1	TRBV11-3	TRBJ1-1	TGTGCCAGCAGCACTCGACAGGGGAGGCACACTGAAGCTTTCTTT	CASSTRQGRHTEAFF
NA	TRBD1	TRBV19	TRBJ1-1	TGTGCCAGTAGTCCCCGGACAGGGCGGGGGATGAACACTGAAGCTTTCTTT	CASSPRTGRGMNTEAFF
NA	NA	TRBV30	TRBJ1-2	TGTGCCTGGAGTGTAGGCAGCCGGGGCTACACCTTC	CAWSVGSRGYTF
NA	TRBD2	TRBV7-2	TRBJ2-2	TGTGCCAGCAGCGGGACTAGCGGGACGGTCGGGGAGCTGTTTTTT	CASSGTSGTVGELFF
NA	TRBD2	TRBV6-5	TRBJ2-5	TGTGCCAGCAGGCCGGGACTAGCGGGAGCTGGGACCCAGTACTTC	CASRPGLAGAGTQYF
NA	NA	TRBV7-8	TRBJ1-3	TGTGCCAGCAGCTCATTAGGGGGTCTGGCAGCTGGAAACACCATATATTTT	CASSSLGGLAAGNTIYF
once	NA	TRBV11-3	TRBJ1-3	TGTGCCAGCAGCTCCGAGGCCTCTGGAAACACCATATATTTT	CASSSEASGNTIYF
once	TRBD1	TRBV30	TRBJ2-7	TGTGCCACCACCGGGACAGGGGCCTACGAGCAGTACTTC	CATTGTGAYEQYF
NA	TRBD1	TRBV12-3/TRBV12-4	TRBJ2-1	TGTGCCAGCAGCAAACAGGGGCTTGAGCAGTTCTTC	CASSKQGLEQFF
NA	TRBD2	TRBV19	TRBJ2-1	TGTGCCAGTAGTACCCGGGGGGGCCCTTTGGGTGAGCAGTTCTTC	CASSTRGGPLGEQFF
NA	NA	TRBV19	TRBJ2-3	TGTGCCAGTAGCCCGGACGGACGAGGCACAGATACGCAGTATTTT	CASSPDGRGTDTQYF
NA	NA	TRBV5-1	TRBJ2-1	TGCGCCAGCAGCTTGGGACAATCCTACAATGAGCAGTTCTTC	CASSLGQSYNEQFF
NA	TRBD1	TRBV3-1/TRBV3-2	TRBJ1-2	TGTGCCAGCAGCACGCCAGGGGGCGTTGGCTACACCTTC	CASSTPGGVGYTF
NA	NA	TRBV4-3	TRBJ1-5	TGCGCCAGCAGCCAAGTTTGGGGGACCAATCAGCCCCAGCATTTT	CASSQVWGTNQPQHF
few	NA	TRBV7-7	TRBJ2-3	TGTGCCAGCAGCTTAGGGCAGGGGGGGCCAGATACGCAGTATTTT	CASSLGQGGPDTQYF
NA	TRBD2	TRBV5-1	TRBJ2-1	TGCGCCAGCAGCAAAGATAGCGGGAGCTCCTACAATGAGCAGTTCTTC	CASSKDSGSSYNEQFF